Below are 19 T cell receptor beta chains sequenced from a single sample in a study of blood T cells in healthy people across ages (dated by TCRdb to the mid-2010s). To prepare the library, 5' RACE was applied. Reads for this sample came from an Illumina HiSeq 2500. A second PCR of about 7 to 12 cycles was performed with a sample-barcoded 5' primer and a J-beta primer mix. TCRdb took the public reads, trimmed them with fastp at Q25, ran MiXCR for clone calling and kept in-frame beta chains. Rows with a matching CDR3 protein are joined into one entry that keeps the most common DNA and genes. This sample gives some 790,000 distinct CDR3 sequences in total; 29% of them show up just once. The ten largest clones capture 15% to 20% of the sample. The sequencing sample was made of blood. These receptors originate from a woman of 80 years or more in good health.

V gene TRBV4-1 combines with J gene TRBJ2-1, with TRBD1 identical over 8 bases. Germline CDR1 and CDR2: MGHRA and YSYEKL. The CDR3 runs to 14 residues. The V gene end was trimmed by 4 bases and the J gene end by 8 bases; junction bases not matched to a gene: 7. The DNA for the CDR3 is TGCGCCAGCAGCCGGGCAGGGGGCGATGATGAGCAGTTCTTC. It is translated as CASSRAGGDDEQFF.

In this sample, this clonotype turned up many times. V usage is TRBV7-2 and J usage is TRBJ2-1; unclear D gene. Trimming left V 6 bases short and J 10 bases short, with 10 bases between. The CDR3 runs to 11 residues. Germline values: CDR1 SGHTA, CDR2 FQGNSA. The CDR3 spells CASRLVREQFF. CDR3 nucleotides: TGTGCCAGCAGACTCGTCCGGGAGCAGTTCTTC.

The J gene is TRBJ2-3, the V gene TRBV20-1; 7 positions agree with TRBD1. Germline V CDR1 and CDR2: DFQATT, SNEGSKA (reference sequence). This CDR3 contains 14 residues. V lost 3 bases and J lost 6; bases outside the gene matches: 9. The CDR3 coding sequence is TGCAGTGCTAGGCCTCCTACAGGGGATGATACGCAGTATTTT. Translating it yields CSARPPTGDDTQYF.

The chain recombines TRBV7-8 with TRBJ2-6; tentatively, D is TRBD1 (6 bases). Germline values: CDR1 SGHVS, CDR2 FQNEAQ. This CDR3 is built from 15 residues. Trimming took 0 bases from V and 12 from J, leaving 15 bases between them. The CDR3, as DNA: TGTGCCAGCAGCTTAGCGGGACAAATCTTTGGCGTCCTGACTTTC. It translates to CASSLAGQIFGVLTF.

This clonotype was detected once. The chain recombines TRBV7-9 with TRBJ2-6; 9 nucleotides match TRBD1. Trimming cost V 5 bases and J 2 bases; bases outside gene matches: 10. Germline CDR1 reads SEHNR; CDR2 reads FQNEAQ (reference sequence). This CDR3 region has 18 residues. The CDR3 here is CASSQLWDRDAGANVLTF. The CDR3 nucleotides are TGTGCCAGCAGCCAACTATGGGACAGGGATGCTGGGGCCAACGTCCTGACTTTC.

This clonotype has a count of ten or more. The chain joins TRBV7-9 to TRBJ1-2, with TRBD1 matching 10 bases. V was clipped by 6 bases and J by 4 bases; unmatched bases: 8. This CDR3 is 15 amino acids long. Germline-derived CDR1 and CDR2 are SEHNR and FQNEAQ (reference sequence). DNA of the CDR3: TGTGCCAGCAGTCACAAGGACAGGGGGGTCTATGGCTACACCTTC. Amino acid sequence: CASSHKDRGVYGYTF.

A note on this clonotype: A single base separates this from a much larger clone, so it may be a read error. The CDR3 here is CASSPRTGSGPYEQYF. Written as DNA, the CDR3 is TGCGCCAGCAGCCCGCGGACAGGGTCGGGGCCCTACGAGCAGTACTTC. V and J are TRBV5-1 and TRBJ2-7; 8 bases fit TRBD1. Per germline, CDR1 SGHRS and CDR2 YFSETQ. J lost 2 bases, V lost 4 bases, and 11 bases had no gene match. The CDR3 has 16 residues.

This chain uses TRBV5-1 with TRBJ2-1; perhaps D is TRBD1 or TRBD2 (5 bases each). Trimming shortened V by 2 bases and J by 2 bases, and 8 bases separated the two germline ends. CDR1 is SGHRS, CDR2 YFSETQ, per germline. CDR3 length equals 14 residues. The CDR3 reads CASSFSGPYNEQFF. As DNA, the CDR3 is TGCGCCAGCAGCTTTTCGGGGCCCTACAATGAGCAGTTCTTC.

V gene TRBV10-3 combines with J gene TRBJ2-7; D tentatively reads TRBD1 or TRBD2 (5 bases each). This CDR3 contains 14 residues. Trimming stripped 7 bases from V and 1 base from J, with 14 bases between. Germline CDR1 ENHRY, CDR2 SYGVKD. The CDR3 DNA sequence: TGTGCCATCAATCTGTCGGGACGGTCCTACGAGCAGTACTTC. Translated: CAINLSGRSYEQYF.

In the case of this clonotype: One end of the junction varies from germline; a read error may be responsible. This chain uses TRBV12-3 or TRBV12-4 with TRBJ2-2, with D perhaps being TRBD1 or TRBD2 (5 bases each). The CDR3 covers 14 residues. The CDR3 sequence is CASSGTDNTGELLF. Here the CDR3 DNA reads TGTGCCAGCTCCGGGACGGATAACACCGGGGAGCTGTTGTTT.

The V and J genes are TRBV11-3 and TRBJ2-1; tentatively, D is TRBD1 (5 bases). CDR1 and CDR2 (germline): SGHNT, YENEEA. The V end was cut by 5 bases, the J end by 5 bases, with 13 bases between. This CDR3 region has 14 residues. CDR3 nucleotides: TGTGCCAGCAGCCACCGACAGCAACACAATGAGCAGTTCTTC. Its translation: CASSHRQQHNEQFF. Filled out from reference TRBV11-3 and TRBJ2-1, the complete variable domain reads EAGVVQSPRYKIIEKKQPVAFWCNPISGHNTLYWYLQNLGQGPELLIRYENEEAVDDSQLPKDRFSAERLKGVDSTLKIQPAELGDSAVYLCASSHRQQHNEQFFGPGTRLTVL.

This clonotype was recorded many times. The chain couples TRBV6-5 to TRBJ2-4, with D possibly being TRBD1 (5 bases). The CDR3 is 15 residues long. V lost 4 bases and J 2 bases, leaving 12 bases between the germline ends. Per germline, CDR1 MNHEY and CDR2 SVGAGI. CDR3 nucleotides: TGTGCCAGCAGTTTCGAAGACAGTTCCAAAAACATTCAGTACTTC. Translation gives CASSFEDSSKNIQYF.

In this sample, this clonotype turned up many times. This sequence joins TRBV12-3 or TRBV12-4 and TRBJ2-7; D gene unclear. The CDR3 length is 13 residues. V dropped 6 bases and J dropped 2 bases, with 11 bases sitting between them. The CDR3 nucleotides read TGTGCCAGCAGGAGAGGTGGGGCCTACGAGCAGTACTTC. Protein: CASRRGGAYEQYF.

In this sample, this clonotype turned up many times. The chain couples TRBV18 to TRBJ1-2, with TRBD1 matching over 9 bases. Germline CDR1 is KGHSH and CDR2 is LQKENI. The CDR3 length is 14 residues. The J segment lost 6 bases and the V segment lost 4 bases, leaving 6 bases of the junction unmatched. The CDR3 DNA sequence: TGTGCCAGCTCACGGACAGGGGAAAGGAATGGCTACACCTTC. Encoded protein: CASSRTGERNGYTF.

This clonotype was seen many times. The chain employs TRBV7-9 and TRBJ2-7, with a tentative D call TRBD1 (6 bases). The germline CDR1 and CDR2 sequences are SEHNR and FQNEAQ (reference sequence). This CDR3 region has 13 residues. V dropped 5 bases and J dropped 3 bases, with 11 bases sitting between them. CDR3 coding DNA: TGTGCCAGCAGCGGTGACAGGCGCTACGAGCAGTACTTC. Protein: CASSGDRRYEQYF.

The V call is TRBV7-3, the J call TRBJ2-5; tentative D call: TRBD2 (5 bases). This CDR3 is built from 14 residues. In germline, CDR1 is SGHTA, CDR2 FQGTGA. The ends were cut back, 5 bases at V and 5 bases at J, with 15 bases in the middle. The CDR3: CASSPHGDGETQYF. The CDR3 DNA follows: TGTGCCAGCAGCCCACACGGGGATGGGGAGACCCAGTACTTC.

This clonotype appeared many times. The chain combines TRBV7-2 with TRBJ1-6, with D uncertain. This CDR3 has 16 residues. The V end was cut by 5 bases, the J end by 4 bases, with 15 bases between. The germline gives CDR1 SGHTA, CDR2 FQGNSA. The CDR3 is CASSLGLALYNSPLHF. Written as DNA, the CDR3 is TGTGCCAGCAGCCTCGGCTTGGCCCTGTATAATTCACCCCTCCACTTT.

The CDR3 loop reads CASSLPTGGAYNEQFF. The CDR3 DNA sequence: TGTGCCAGCAGTCTCCCGACCGGGGGGGCATACAATGAGCAGTTCTTC. The rearrangement uses TRBV12-3 or TRBV12-4 and TRBJ2-1; 8 positions agree with TRBD2. The CDR3 consists of 16 residues. Trimming cost V 5 bases and J 4 bases; bases outside gene matches: 10.

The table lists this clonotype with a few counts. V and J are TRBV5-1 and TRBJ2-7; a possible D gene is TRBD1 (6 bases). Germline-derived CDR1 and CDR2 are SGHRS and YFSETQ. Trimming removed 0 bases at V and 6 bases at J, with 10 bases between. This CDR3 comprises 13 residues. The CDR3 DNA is TGCGCCAGCAGCTTGGCACAGGGAACCGAGCAGTACTTC. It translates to CASSLAQGTEQYF.